The following is a TCR beta chain sequence with its context. Its antigen is still unknown. The data were taken from a study of cytotoxic CD8 clonotypes in ibrutinib-treated CLL. Study summary: The cohort had over ten relapsed/refractory and roughly 15 treatment-naive patients, 17 IGHV unmutated. Study-wide findings and caveats: Treatment left the uncommon public clonotypes either contracted or stable in frequency. Clonality increased with ibrutinib response but returned toward baseline at progression.

Data came from immunoSEQ multiplex PCR; TCRdb stores just in-frame clones and leaves some out. The sample consists of some 35,000 clones, around 75% of them appearing once. Cryopreserved PBMCs provided 1.5 to 2 micrograms of genomic DNA for the TCR beta libraries. V dropped 4 bases and J dropped 1; count of bases not matched to a gene: 7. The germline V gene encodes CDR1 WSHSY and CDR2 SAAADI. The CDR3 sequence is 16 residues long. The source is a human donor with chronic lymphocytic leukemia. The specimen comprised PBMCs, sampled at disease progression, from a patient treated with ibrutinib. The J gene is TRBJ2-1, the V gene TRBV10-2, with 7 bases fitting TRBD1. Written as DNA, the CDR3 is TGCGCCAGCAGTGGAACAGCGACAGGGTCCTACAATGAGCAGTTCTTC. It translates to CASSGTATGSYNEQFF.